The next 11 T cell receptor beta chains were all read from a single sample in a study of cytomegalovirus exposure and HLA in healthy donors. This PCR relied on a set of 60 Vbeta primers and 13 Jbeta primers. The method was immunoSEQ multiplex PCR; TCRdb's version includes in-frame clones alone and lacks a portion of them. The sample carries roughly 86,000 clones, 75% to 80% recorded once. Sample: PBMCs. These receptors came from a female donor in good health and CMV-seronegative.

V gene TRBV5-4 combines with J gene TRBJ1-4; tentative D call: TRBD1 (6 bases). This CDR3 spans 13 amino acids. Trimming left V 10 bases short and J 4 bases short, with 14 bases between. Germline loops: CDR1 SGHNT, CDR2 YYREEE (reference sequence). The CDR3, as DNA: TGTGCCGCTGCTACACAGGGTAATGAAAAACTGTTTTTT. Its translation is CAAATQGNEKLFF.

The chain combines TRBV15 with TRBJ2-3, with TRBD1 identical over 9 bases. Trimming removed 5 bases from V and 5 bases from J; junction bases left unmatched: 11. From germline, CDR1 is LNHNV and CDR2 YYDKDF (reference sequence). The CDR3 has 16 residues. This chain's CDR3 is CATSADRGQGRDTQYF. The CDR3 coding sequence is TGTGCCACCAGCGCGGACAGGGGTCAAGGAAGAGATACGCAGTATTTT.

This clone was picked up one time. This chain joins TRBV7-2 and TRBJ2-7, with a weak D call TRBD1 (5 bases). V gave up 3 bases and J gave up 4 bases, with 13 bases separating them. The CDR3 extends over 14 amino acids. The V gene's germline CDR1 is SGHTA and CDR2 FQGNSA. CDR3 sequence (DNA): TGTGCCAGCAGCTTCGGTACAGGTTCATACGAGCAGTACTTC. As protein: CASSFGTGSYEQYF.

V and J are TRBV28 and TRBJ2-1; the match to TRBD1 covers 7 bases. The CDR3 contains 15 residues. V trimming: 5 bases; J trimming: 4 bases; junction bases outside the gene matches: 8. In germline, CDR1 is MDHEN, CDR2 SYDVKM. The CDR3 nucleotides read TGTGCCAGCAGTCACCAAGGGGGCGGATACAATGAGCAGTTCTTC. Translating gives CASSHQGGGYNEQFF.

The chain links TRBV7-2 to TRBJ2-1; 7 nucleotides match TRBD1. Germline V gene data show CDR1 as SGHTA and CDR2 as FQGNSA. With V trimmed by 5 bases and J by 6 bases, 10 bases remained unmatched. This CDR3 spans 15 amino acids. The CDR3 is CASSDPTGLVNEQFF. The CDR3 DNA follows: TGTGCCAGCAGCGACCCGACAGGGTTGGTCAATGAGCAGTTCTTC.

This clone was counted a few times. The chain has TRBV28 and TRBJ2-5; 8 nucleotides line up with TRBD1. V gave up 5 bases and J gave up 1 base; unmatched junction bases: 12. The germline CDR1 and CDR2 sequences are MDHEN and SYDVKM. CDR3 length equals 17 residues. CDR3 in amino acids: CASSPRTGNPLQETQYF. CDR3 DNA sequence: TGTGCCAGCAGTCCAAGGACAGGGAACCCCCTCCAAGAGACCCAGTACTTC.

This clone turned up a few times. In DNA form, the CDR3 reads TGTGCCAGCAGCTTCAGAAGCTCCTACGAGCAGTACTTC. This gives the protein CASSFRSSYEQYF. The chain is built from TRBV5-5 and TRBJ2-7; D call uncertain. Trimming removed 2 bases from V and 0 bases from J, with 6 bases in between. The CDR3 contains 13 residues. Germline loops: CDR1 SGHKS, CDR2 YYEKEE (reference sequence). The entire variable domain, with the rest obtained from reference TRBV5-5 and TRBJ2-7, is as follows: DAGVTQSPTHLIKTRGQQVTLRCSPISGHKSVSWYQQVLGQGPQFIFQYYEKEERGRGNFPDRFSARQFPNYSSELNVNALLLGDSALYLCASSFRSSYEQYFGPGTRLTVT.

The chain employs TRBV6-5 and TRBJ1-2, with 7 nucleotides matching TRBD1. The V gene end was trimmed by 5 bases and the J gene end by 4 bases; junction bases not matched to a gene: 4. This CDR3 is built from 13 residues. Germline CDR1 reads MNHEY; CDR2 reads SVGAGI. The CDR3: CASSQQGPYGYTF. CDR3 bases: TGTGCCAGCAGTCAACAGGGGCCCTATGGCTACACCTTC.

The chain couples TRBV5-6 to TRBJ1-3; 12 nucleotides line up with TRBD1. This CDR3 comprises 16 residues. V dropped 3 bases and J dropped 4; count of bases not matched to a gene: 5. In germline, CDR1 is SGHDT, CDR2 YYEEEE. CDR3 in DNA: TGTGCCAGCAGCTATGGGACAGGGGGCATCGGAAACACCATATATTTT. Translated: CASSYGTGGIGNTIYF.

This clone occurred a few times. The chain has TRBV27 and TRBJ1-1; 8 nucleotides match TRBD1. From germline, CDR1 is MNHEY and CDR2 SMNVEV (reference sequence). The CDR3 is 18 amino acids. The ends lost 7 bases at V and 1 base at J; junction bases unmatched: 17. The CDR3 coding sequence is TGTGCCAGCACTTGGCCCGGGACAGGCTTCGGCGGGAACACTGAAGCTTTCTTT. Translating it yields CASTWPGTGFGGNTEAFF.

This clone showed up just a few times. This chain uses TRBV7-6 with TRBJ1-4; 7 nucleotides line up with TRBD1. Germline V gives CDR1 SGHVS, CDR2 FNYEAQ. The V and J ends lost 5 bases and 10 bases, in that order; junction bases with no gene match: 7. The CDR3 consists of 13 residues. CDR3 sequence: CASSPEEGAKLFF. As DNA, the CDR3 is TGTGCCAGCAGCCCCGAGGAGGGGGCAAAACTGTTTTTT.